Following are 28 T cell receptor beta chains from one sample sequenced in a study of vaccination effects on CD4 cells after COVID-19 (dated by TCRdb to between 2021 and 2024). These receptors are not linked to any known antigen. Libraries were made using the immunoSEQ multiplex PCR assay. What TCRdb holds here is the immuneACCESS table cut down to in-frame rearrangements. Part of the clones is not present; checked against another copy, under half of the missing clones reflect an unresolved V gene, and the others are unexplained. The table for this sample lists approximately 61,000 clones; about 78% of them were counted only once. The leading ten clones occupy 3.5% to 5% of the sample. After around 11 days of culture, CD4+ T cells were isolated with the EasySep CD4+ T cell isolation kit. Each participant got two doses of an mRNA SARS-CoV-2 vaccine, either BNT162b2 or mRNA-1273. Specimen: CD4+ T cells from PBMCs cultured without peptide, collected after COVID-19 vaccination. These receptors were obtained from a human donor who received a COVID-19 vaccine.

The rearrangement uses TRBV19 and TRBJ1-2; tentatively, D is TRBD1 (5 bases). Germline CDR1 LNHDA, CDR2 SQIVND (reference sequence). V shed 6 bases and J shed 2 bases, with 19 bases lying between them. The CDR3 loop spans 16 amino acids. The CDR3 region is CASSSGIGAQNYGYTF. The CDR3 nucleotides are TGTGCCAGTAGCTCGGGGATAGGGGCCCAAAACTATGGCTACACCTTC.

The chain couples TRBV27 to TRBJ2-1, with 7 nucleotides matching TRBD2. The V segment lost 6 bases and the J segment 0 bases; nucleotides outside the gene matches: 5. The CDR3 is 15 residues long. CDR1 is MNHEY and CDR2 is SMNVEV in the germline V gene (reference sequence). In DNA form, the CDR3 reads TGTGCCAGCAGAGCTAGCGGCCCCTCCTACAATGAGCAGTTCTTC. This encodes CASRASGPSYNEQFF.

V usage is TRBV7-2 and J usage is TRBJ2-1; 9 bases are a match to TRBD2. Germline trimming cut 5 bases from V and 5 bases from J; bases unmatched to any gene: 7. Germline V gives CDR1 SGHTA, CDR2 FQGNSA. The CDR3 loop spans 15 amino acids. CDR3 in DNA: TGTGCCAGCAGCCTCCGGACTAGCGCTCACAATGAGCAGTTCTTC. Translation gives CASSLRTSAHNEQFF.

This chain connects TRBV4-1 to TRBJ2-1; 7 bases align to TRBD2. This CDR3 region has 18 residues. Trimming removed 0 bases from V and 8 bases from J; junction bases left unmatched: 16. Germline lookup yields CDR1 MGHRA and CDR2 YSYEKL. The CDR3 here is CASSQDGSMLGGYDEQFF. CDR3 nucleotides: TGCGCCAGCAGCCAAGACGGTTCGATGTTGGGGGGGTACGATGAGCAGTTCTTC.

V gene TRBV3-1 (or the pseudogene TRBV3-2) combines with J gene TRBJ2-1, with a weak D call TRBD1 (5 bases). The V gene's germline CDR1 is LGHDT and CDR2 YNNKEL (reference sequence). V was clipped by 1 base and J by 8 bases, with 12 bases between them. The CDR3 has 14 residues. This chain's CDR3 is CASSQARQLHEQFF. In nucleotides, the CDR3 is TGTGCCAGCAGCCAAGCCAGACAGCTCCATGAGCAGTTCTTC.

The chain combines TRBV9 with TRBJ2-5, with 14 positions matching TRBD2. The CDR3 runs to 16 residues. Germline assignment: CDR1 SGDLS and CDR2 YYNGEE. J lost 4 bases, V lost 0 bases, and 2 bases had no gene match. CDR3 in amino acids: CASSVVGLAGAETQYF. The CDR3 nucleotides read TGTGCCAGCAGCGTAGTGGGACTAGCGGGAGCAGAGACCCAGTACTTC.

The CDR3, as DNA: TGCGCCAGCAGCCCGTCCCGGGACACCTCTGCCCTTTACGAGCAGTACTTC. Residues: CASSPSRDTSALYEQYF. This rearrangement joins TRBV4-1 to TRBJ2-7, with D possibly matching TRBD1 (6 bases). The germline CDR1 and CDR2 sequences are MGHRA and YSYEKL. The CDR3 runs 17 residues. V shed 4 bases and J shed 4 bases, with 23 bases lying between them.

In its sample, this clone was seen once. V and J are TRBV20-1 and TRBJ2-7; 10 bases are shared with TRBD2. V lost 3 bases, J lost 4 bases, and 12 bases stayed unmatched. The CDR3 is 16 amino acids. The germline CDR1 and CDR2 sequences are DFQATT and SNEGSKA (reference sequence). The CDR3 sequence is CSASDQRGGLLYEQYF. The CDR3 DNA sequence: TGCAGTGCTAGTGATCAGCGGGGGGGCCTTCTGTACGAGCAGTACTTC.

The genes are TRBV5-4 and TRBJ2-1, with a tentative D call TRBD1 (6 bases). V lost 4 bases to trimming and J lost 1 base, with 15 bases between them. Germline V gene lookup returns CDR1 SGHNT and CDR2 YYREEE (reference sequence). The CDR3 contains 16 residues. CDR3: CASSGSTGPSYNEQFF. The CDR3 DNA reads TGTGCCAGCAGCGGGTCGACAGGTCCTTCCTACAATGAGCAGTTCTTC.

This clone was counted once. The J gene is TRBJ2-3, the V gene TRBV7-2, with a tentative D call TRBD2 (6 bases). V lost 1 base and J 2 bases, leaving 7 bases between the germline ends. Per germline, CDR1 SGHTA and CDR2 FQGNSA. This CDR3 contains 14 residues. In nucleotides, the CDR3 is TGTGCCAGCAGCTTAGGCGGGGCCACAGATACGCAGTATTTT. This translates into CASSLGGATDTQYF.

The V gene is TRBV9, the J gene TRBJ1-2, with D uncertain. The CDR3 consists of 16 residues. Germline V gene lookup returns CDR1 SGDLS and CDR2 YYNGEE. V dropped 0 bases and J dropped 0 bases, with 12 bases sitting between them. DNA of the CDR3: TGTGCCAGCAGCGTAGGTACATCCGTTCCTAACTATGGCTACACCTTC. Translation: CASSVGTSVPNYGYTF. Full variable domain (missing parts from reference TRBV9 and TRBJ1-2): DSGVTQTPKHLITATGQRVTLRCSPRSGDLSVYWYQQSLDQGLQFLIQYYNGEERAKGNILERFSAQQFPDLHSELNLSSLELGDSALYFCASSVGTSVPNYGYTFGSGTRLTVV.

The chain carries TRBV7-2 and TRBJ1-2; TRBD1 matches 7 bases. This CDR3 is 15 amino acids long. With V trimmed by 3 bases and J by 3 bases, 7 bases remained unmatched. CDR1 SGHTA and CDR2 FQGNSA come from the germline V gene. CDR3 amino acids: CASSLYRGTDYGYTF. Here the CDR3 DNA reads TGTGCCAGCAGCTTGTACAGGGGAACCGACTATGGCTACACCTTC.

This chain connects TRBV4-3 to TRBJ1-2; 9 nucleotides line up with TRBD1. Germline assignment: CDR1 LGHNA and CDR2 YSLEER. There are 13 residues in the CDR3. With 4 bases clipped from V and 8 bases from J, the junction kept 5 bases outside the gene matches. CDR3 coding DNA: TGCGCCAGCAGCCCCCGGGACAGGGACGGCTACACCTTC. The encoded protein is CASSPRDRDGYTF.

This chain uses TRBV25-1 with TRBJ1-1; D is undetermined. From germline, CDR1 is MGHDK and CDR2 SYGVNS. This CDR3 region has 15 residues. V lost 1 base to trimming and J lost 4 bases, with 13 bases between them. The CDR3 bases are TGTGCCAGCAGTGAATCTTCCGGGTTGGGCACTGAAGCTTTCTTT. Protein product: CASSESSGLGTEAFF.

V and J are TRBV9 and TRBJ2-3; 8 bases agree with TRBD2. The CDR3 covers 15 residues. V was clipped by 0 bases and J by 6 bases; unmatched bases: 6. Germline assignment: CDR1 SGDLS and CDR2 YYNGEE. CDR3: CASSVGVAGPDTQYF. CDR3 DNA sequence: TGTGCCAGCAGCGTAGGAGTAGCGGGGCCCGATACGCAGTATTTT.

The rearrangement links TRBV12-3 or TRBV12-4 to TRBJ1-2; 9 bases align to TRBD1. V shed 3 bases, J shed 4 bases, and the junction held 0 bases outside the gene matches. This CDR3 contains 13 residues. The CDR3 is CASSLTGGYGYTF. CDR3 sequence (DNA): TGTGCCAGCAGTTTGACAGGGGGCTATGGCTACACCTTC.

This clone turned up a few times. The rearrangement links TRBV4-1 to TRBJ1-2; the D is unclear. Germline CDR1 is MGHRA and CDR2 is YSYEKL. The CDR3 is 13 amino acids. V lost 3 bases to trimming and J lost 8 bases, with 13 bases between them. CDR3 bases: TGCGCCAGCAGCCAGAGCTTTACTGGAGGCTACACCTTC. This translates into CASSQSFTGGYTF.

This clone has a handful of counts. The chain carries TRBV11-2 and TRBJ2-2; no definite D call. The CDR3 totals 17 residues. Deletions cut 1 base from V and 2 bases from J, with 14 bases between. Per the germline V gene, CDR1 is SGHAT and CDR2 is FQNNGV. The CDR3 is CASSLAPTGPNTGELFF. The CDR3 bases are TGTGCCAGCAGCTTAGCTCCCACGGGCCCAAACACCGGGGAGCTGTTTTTT.

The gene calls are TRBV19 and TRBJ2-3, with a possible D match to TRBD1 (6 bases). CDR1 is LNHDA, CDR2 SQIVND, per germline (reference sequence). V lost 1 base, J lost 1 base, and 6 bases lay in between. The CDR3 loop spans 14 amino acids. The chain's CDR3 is CASSIAGGTDTQYF. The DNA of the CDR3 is TGTGCCAGTAGTATAGCAGGGGGCACAGATACGCAGTATTTT.

The CDR3 nucleotides read TGTGCCAGCAGTGGGGGCCTCGGCGGCCTCAAATCCCTCTCTGGGGCCAACGTCCTGACTTTC. Translated: CASSGGLGGLKSLSGANVLTF. The chain recombines TRBV28 with TRBJ2-6; D is possibly TRBD1 (6 bases). CDR1 is MDHEN and CDR2 is SYDVKM in the germline V gene. The CDR3 has 21 residues. Between the trimmed V and J ends, which lost 5 bases and 0 bases, there was a span of 26 bases.

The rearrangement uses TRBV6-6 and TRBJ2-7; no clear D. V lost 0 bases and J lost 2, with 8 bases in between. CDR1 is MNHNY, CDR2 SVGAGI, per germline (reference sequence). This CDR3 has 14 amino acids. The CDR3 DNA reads TGTGCCAGCAGTTACTCGGCCGAGACCTACGAGCAGTACTTC. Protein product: CASSYSAETYEQYF.

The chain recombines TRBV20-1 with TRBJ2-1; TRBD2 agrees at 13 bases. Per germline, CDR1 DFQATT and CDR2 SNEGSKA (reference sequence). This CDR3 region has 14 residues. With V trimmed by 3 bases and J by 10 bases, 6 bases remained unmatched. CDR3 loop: CSASRTSGGGEQFF. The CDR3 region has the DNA TGCAGTGCTAGTAGGACTAGCGGGGGTGGGGAGCAGTTCTTC.

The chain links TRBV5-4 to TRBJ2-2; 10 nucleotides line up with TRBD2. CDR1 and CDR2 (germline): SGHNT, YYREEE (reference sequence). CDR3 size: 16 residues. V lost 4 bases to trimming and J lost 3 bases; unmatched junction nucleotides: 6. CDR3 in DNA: TGTGCCAGCAGCACCCTAGCGGGAGTTGACACCGGGGAGCTGTTTTTT. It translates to CASSTLAGVDTGELFF. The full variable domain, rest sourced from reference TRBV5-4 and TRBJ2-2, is ETGVTQSPTHLIKTRGQQVTLRCSSQSGHNTVSWYQQALGQGPQFIFQYYREEENGRGNFPPRFSGLQFPNYSSELNVNALELDDSALYLCASSTLAGVDTGELFFGEGSRLTVL.

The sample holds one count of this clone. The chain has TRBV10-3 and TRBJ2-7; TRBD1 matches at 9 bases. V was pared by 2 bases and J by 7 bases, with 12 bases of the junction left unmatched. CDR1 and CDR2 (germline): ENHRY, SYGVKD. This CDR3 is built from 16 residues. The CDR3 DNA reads TGTGCCATCAGTGAGAGTGGGACAGGGTCCCGTGGAGAGCAGTACTTC. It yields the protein CAISESGTGSRGEQYF.

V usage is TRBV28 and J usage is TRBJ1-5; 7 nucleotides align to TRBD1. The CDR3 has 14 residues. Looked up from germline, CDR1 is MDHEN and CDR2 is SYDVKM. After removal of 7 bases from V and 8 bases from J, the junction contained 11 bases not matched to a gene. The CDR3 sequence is CASTLGGGGKPQHF. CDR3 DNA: TGTGCCAGCACCTTGGGAGGGGGCGGTAAGCCCCAGCATTTT.

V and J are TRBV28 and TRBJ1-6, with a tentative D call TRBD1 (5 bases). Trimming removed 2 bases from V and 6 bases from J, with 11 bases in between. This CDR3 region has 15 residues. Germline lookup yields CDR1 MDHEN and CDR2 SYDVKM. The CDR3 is CASSLDLGGNSPLHF. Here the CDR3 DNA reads TGTGCCAGCAGTTTAGATCTGGGGGGTAATTCACCCCTCCACTTT.

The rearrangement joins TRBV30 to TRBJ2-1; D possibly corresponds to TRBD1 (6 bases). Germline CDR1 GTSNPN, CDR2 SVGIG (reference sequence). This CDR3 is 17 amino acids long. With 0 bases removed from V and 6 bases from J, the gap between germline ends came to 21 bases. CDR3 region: CAWSVPIRGIGGNEQFF. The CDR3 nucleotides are TGTGCCTGGAGTGTACCAATTAGGGGGATAGGGGGCAATGAGCAGTTCTTC.

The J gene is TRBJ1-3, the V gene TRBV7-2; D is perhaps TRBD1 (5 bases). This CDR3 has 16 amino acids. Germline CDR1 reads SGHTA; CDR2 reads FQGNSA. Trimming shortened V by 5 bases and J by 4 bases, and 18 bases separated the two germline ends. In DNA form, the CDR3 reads TGTGCCAGCAGCGCCATCGGAGGGGCGCGAGGAAACACCATATATTTT. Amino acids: CASSAIGGARGNTIYF.